A selection of T cell receptor beta chains follows, all from one sample in a study of T cell changes during pregnancy in multiple sclerosis. This table comes from immunoSEQ multiplex PCR, and its TCRdb copy is limited to in-frame clones, with some not included. The sample contains around 69,000 clones, around nine tenths of which appear only once. Source: peripheral blood, taken in the third trimester of pregnancy. The source is a female donor with multiple sclerosis, enrolled in a pregnancy study. Each CDR3 is given with its conserved first and last residue. Clone size is stated in some rows and not others, as once, few, many or a class when expanded.

j_gene: TRBJ2-2; v_gene: TRBV6-1; abundance: .; CDR3aa: CASSLQGDTGELFF
j_gene: TRBJ2-5; v_gene: TRBV11-2; abundance: .; CDR3aa: CASSPEDSLWETQYF
j_gene: TRBJ2-2; v_gene: TRBV5-4; abundance: once; CDR3aa: CASSLAGAGGITGELFF
j_gene: TRBJ2-2; v_gene: TRBV9; abundance: .; CDR3aa: CASSVNAGGPAPTGELFF
j_gene: TRBJ2-2; v_gene: TRBV7-6; abundance: .; CDR3aa: CASSLEIHGELFF
j_gene: TRBJ1-2; v_gene: TRBV5-5; abundance: .; CDR3aa: CASRPDTLNYGYTF
j_gene: TRBJ2-1; v_gene: TRBV7-9; abundance: .; CDR3aa: CASNPWTSELGGEQFF
j_gene: TRBJ1-2; v_gene: TRBV28; abundance: .; CDR3aa: CASSLTDYGYTF
j_gene: TRBJ1-2; v_gene: TRBV10-3; abundance: few; CDR3aa: CAISDGQGYGYTF
j_gene: TRBJ2-2; v_gene: TRBV7-3; abundance: .; CDR3aa: CASRKGGRNTGELFF
j_gene: TRBJ2-1; v_gene: TRBV5-1; abundance: .; CDR3aa: CASSLPAALTNEQFF
j_gene: TRBJ1-5; v_gene: TRBV7-8; abundance: .; CDR3aa: CASSLAGGYDQPQHF
j_gene: TRBJ2-3; v_gene: TRBV13; abundance: once; CDR3aa: CASSPSGTAISTDTQYF
j_gene: TRBJ2-3; v_gene: TRBV18; abundance: .; CDR3aa: CASSQSSGAPDTQYF
j_gene: TRBJ1-2; v_gene: TRBV18; abundance: .; CDR3aa: CASSPQGWDRESYGYTF